Listed below are T cell receptor beta chains from one sample, sequenced in a study of blood T cell repertoires in COVID-19. The repertoire was sequenced with immunoSEQ multiplex PCR; TCRdb's copy has only in-frame clones and lacks some. The table has some 230,000 clones, roughly 89% seen once. The sequenced sample was peripheral blood. The receptors derive from a young man who had recovered from COVID-19. Each CDR3 is given with its conserved first and last residue. A D gene is named only where the DNA matches it firmly. Expanded clones get a size class; other rows say once, few or many, or leave the size out.

V gene,D gene,clone size,J gene,CDR3 protein,CDR3 DNA
TRBV5-1,TRBD2,.,TRBJ2-1,CASSFLAGVDNEQFF,TGCGCCAGCAGCTTTCTAGCGGGGGTAGACAATGAGCAGTTCTTC
TRBV5-5,.,.,TRBJ1-2,CASSLEGEALYGYTF,TGTGCCAGCAGCTTGGAAGGGGAGGCCCTCTATGGCTACACCTTC
TRBV4-3,.,.,TRBJ1-5,CASSQDSKAYSNQPQHF,TGCGCCAGCAGCCAAGATTCCAAAGCGTATAGCAATCAGCCCCAGCATTTT
TRBV5-4,TRBD2,.,TRBJ2-3,CASSSGLAGGDTQYF,TGTGCCAGCAGCTCGGGACTAGCGGGGGGCGATACGCAGTATTTT
TRBV5-4,TRBD2,.,TRBJ2-5,CASSFQRGGGPETQYF,TGTGCCAGCAGTTTCCAGCGCGGCGGGGGGCCGGAGACCCAGTACTTC
TRBV19,TRBD1,.,TRBJ1-1,CASSHQGAGVAFF,TGTGCCAGTAGTCATCAGGGGGCTGGGGTGGCTTTCTTT
TRBV10-2,TRBD1,.,TRBJ2-3,CATRGPDTQYF,TGCGCCACCAGGGGGCCGGATACGCAGTATTTT
TRBV7-6,.,.,TRBJ2-2,CASSLDEGAVRHTGELFF,TGTGCCAGCAGCTTAGATGAAGGGGCTGTTCGTCACACCGGGGAGCTGTTTTTT
TRBV27,.,once,TRBJ2-5,CASSSGARWAQETQYF,TGTGCCAGCAGTTCTGGGGCTCGTTGGGCCCAAGAGACCCAGTACTTC
TRBV5-4,TRBD1,.,TRBJ1-2,CASSRDSTYGYTF,TGTGCCAGCAGCCGGGACAGCACCTATGGCTACACCTTC
TRBV6-2/TRBV6-3,TRBD1,once,TRBJ2-1,CASSWTGGEDNEQFF,TGTGCCAGCAGTTGGACAGGGGGCGAAGACAATGAGCAGTTCTTC